These 10 T cell receptor beta chains came from one sample sequenced in a study of technical replicates of blood from a few donors. The assay was immunoSEQ multiplex PCR, and TCRdb's table has in-frame clones only and misses some. In the table there are fewer than 95,000 clones, 90% to 95% of which are singletons. The sample taken for sequencing was T cells isolated from PBMCs. The receptors here all came from a human donor in good health.

This clone was counted a single time. DNA of the CDR3: TGCGCCAGCAGCCCCCGCGGGGTCGGGGTACGCATGAACACTGAAGCTTTCTTT. Its protein product is CASSPRGVGVRMNTEAFF. The chain couples TRBV4-1 to TRBJ1-1; unclear D gene. CDR1 and CDR2 from the germline V gene are MGHRA and YSYEKL. This CDR3 contains 18 residues. V lost 4 bases and J lost 0, with 21 bases in between.

V usage is TRBV19 and J usage is TRBJ1-1; tentative D call: TRBD1 (5 bases). Per germline, CDR1 LNHDA and CDR2 SQIVND (reference sequence). Trimming stripped 4 bases from V and 0 bases from J, with 15 bases between. CDR3 size: 16 residues. The CDR3 spells CASSTRLQDMNTEAFF. The CDR3 coding sequence is TGTGCCAGTAGTACACGCCTTCAGGACATGAACACTGAAGCTTTCTTT.

The chain employs TRBV5-4 and TRBJ2-3, with 7 positions matching TRBD1. CDR1 and CDR2 (germline): SGHNT, YYREEE (reference sequence). V lost 4 bases to trimming and J lost 4 bases; unmatched junction nucleotides: 3. The CDR3 runs 13 residues. This CDR3 is CASSLQGADTQYF. For the CDR3, the DNA is TGTGCCAGCAGCCTCCAGGGGGCAGATACGCAGTATTTT.

The chain links TRBV5-4 to TRBJ2-1; the D gene is possibly TRBD1 (6 bases). CDR1 and CDR2 from the germline V gene are SGHNT and YYREEE (reference sequence). Trimming took 4 bases from V and 4 from J, leaving 9 bases between them. The CDR3 is 13 residues long. The chain's CDR3 is CASSQGGYNEQFF. The CDR3 nucleotides are TGTGCCAGCAGCCAAGGGGGATACAATGAGCAGTTCTTC.

This rearrangement joins TRBV12-5 to TRBJ2-2; TRBD1 is a possible D gene (6 bases). Between the trimmed V and J ends, which lost 5 bases and 5 bases, there was a span of 15 bases. The CDR3 totals 15 residues. CDR1 and CDR2 from the germline V gene are LGHNT and FRNRAP. The CDR3 DNA reads TGTGCTAGTGGTAATCAGGTTAGGGGGACCGGGGAGCTGTTTTTT. Its protein product is CASGNQVRGTGELFF.

On this clone: One end of the junction is discordant with germline, which a read error may explain. The chain joins TRBV19 to TRBJ1-4, with 8 bases fitting TRBD1. The germline V gene encodes CDR1 LNHDA and CDR2 SQIVND (reference sequence). The CDR3 totals 14 residues. CDR3 bases: TGTGCCAGTAGTATTCAGGGGGCTAAGGAAAAACTGTTTTTT. Its protein is CASSIQGAKEKLFF.

The V call is TRBV5-1, the J call TRBJ1-2; perhaps TRBD1 as D (6 bases). The CDR3 length is 18 residues. V was clipped by 0 bases and J by 4 bases, with 22 bases between them. Germline values: CDR1 SGHRS, CDR2 YFSETQ. The CDR3 region has the DNA TGCGCCAGCAGCTTGGACCGCCGGGGACAAGGGCATAGCTATGGCTACACCTTC. This gives the protein CASSLDRRGQGHSYGYTF.

The rearrangement joins TRBV5-4 to TRBJ1-5, with 9 bases aligning to TRBD1. This CDR3 has 15 amino acids. The germline gives CDR1 SGHNT, CDR2 YYREEE (reference sequence). With 4 bases clipped from V and 4 bases from J, the junction kept 6 bases outside the gene matches. The CDR3 DNA reads as TGTGCCAGCAGCAACGGACAGGGGCTGAATCAGCCCCAGCATTTT. This codes for CASSNGQGLNQPQHF.

The chain combines TRBV28 with TRBJ1-2; 12 nucleotides agree with TRBD1. The ends lost 5 bases at V and 4 bases at J; junction bases unmatched: 5. The CDR3 is 15 residues long. Germline V gene sequence: CDR1 MDHEN, CDR2 SYDVKM. Here the CDR3 reads CASSVPGQGAYGYTF. CDR3 DNA sequence: TGTGCCAGCAGTGTCCCGGGACAGGGGGCCTATGGCTACACCTTC.

The gene calls are TRBV7-3 and TRBJ1-1; D perhaps matches TRBD1 (6 bases). Trimming pared 0 bases from V and 6 bases from J, leaving 14 bases between. Germline V gene lookup returns CDR1 SGHTA and CDR2 FQGTGA. The CDR3 is 15 amino acids. CDR3 bases: TGTGCCAGCAGCTTAACTGGCTCAGGGGTGGCTGAAGCTTTCTTT. Translation: CASSLTGSGVAEAFF.